This TCR beta chain was recovered during a study of cytomegalovirus exposure and HLA in healthy donors. The PCR had 60 Vbeta and 13 Jbeta primers. Method: immunoSEQ multiplex PCR; TCRdb's copy keeps in-frame clones and lacks some. The sample records about 150,000 clones, more than 70% being singletons. This clone was counted a few times. The receptor comes from a man in his fifties in good health and CMV-seropositive. The sample comprised PBMCs.

This CDR3 is CASSAGGLAGGNEQFF. Written as DNA, the CDR3 is TGTGCCAGCAGCGCGGGCGGCCTAGCGGGAGGGAATGAGCAGTTCTTC. The chain carries TRBV21-1 and TRBJ2-1; the table gives TRBD2 as D, unverified against the DNA. TRBV21-1 is termed a pseudogene. This CDR3 has 16 amino acids.